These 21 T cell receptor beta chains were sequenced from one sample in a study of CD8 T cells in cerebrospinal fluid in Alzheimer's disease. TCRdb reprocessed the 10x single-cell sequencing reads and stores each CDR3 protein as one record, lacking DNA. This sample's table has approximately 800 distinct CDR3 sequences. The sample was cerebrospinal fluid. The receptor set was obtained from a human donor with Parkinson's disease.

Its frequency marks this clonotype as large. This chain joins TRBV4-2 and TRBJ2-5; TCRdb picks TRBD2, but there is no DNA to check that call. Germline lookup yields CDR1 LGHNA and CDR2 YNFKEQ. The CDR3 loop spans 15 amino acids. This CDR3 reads CASSQGLAVQETQYF.

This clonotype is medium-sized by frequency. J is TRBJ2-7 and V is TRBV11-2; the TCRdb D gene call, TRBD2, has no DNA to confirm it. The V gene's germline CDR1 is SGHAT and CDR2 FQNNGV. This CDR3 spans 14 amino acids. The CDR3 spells CASSLGGNRYEQYF.

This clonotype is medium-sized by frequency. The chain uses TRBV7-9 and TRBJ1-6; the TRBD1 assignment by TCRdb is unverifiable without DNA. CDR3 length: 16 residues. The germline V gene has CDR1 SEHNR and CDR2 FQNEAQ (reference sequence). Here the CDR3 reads CASSSGQGFWNSPLHF.

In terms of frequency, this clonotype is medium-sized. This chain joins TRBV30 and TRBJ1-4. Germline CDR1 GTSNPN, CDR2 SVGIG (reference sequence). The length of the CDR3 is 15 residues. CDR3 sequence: CAWSPGLATNEKLFF.

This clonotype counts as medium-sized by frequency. The CDR3 reads CASSAGTRNTIYF. The chain carries TRBV5-4 and TRBJ1-3; the TCRdb D gene call, TRBD1, has no DNA to confirm it. The CDR3 is 13 amino acids. Germline assignment: CDR1 SGHNT and CDR2 YYREEE (reference sequence).

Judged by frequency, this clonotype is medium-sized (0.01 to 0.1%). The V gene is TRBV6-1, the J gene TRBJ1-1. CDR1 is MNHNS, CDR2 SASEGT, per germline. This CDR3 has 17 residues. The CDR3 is CASSEFGFGTANTEAFF.

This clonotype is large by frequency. The CDR3 here is CASSYPGQGFHF. The chain employs TRBV7-2 and TRBJ2-5; TCRdb's D gene call, TRBD1, goes unchecked for lack of DNA. The CDR3 spans 12 residues. The germline gives CDR1 SGHTA, CDR2 FQGNSA.

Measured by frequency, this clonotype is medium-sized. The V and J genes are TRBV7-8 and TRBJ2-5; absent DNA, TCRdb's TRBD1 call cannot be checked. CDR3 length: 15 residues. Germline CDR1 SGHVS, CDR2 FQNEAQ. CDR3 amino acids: CASSWPGQGAETQYF. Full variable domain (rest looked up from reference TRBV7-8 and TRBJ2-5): GAGVSQSPRYKVAKRGQDVALRCDPISGHVSLFWYQQALGQGPEFLTYFQNEAQLDKSGLPSDRFFAERPEGSVSTLKIQRTQQEDSAVYLCASSWPGQGAETQYFGPGTRLLVL.

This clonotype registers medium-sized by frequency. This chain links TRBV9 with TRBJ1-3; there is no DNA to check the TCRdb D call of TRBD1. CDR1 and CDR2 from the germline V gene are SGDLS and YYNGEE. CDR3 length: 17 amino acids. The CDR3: CASSGGGMGFSGNTIYF.

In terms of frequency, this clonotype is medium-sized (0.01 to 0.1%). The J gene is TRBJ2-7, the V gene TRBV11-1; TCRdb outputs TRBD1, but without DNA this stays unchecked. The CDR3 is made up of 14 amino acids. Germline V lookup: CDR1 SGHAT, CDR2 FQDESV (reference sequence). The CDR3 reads CASSYSGGPYEQYF.

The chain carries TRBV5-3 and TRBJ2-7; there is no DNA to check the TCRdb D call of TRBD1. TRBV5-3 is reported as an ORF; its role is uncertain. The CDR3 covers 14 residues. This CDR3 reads CARSPRDREYEQYF.

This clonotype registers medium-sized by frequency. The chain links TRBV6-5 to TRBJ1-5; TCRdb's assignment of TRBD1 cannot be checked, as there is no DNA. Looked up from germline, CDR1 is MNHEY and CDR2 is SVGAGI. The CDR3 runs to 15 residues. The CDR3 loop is CASSKTGGKGQPQHF.

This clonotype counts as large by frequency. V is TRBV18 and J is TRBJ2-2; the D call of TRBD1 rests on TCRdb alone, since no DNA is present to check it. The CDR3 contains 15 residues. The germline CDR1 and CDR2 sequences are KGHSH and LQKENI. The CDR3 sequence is CASSLGQANTGELFF.

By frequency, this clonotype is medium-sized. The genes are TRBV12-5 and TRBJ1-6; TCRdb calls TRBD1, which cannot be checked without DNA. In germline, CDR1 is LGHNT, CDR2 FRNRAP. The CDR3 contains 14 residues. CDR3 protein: CASGFDSNNSPLHF. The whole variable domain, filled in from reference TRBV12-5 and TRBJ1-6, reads DARVTQTPRHKVTEMGQEVTMRCQPILGHNTVFWYRQTMMQGLELLAYFRNRAPLDDSGMPKDRFSAEMPDATLATLKIQPSEPRDSAVYFCASGFDSNNSPLHFGNGTRLTVT.

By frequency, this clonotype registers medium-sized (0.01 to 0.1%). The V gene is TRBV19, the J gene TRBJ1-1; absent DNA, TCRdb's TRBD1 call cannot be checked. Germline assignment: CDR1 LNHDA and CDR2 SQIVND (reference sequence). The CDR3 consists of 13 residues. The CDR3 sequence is CASNQDRGTEAFF.

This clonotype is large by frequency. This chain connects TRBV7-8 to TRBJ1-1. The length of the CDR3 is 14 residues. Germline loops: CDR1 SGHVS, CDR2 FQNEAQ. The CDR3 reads CASSFYREGTEAFF.

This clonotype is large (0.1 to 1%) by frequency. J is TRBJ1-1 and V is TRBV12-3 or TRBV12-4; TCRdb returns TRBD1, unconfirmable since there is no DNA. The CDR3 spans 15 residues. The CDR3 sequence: CASSLADSPNTEAFF.

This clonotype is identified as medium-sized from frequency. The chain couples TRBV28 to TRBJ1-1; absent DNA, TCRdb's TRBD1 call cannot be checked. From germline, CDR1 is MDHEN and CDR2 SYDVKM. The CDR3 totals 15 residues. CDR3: CASSLSWGGNTEAFF.

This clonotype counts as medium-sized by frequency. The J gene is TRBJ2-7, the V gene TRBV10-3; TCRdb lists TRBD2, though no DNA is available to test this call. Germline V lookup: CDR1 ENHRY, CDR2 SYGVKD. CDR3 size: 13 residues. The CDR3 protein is CAISASGAYEQYF.

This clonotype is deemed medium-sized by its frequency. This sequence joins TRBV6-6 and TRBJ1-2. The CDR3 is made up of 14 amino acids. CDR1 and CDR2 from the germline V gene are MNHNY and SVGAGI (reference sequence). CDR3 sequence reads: CASSSTSQAYGYTF.

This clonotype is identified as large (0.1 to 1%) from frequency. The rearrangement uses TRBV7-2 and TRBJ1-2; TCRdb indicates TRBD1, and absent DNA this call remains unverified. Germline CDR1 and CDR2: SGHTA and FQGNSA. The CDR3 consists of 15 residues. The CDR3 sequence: CASRGQGGREYGYTF.